The source of this TCR beta chain is a study of cytomegalovirus exposure and HLA in healthy donors. This clone showed up just a few times. Other nucleotide sequences from this sample produce the same CDR3. With 4 bases removed from V and 2 bases from J, the gap between germline ends came to 8 bases. The CDR3 extends over 13 amino acids. The germline V gene encodes CDR1 SGHAT and CDR2 FQNNGV. PCR amplification relied on 60 Vbeta primers (plus 13 Jbeta primers). The repertoire was sequenced with immunoSEQ multiplex PCR; TCRdb's copy has only in-frame clones and lacks some. Here the sample spans 200,000 to 250,000 clones, 70% to 80% being singletons.

The sample taken for sequencing was PBMCs. The TCR was taken from a woman in her 30s in good health and CMV-seronegative. The rearrangement links TRBV11-2 to TRBJ1-2; D perhaps matches TRBD1 (6 bases). CDR3 sequence reads: CASSSGQNYGYTF. CDR3 in DNA: TGTGCCAGCAGCTCCGGACAGAACTATGGCTACACCTTC.